This T cell receptor (beta chain) derives from a study of T-cell memory formation after mild COVID-19. MiXCR, applied by TCRdb to the 5' RACE reads, yields one record per CDR3 protein. The data show hundreds of thousands of distinct CDR3 sequences, with around 27% seen just once and about 13% held by the top ten. The CDR3 contains 14 residues. Per germline, CDR1 MNHEY and CDR2 SMNVEV (reference sequence). V shed 7 bases, J shed 5 bases, and the junction held 8 bases outside the gene matches. Sequenced input: PBMCs or a T cell subset sorted from them (not recorded which). The sequence was obtained from an adult woman who had mild COVID-19 (a few samples of this study predate the infection). Cell type and time point are not known. V usage is TRBV27 and J usage is TRBJ2-1; 7 bases are shared with TRBD2. CDR3 sequence (DNA): TGTGCCAGCACTGACGGACTAGAAGACAATGAGCAGTTCTTC. Amino acids: CASTDGLEDNEQFF.